These T cell receptor beta chains were read from a single sample in a study of response to subunit inactivated influenza vaccine. TCRdb redid the calling of the RT-PCR reads with MiXCR, one entry per CDR3 protein. The sample yields 530,000 or so distinct CDR3 sequences, 13% to 15% seen once. The specimen was PBMCs from blood, collected 11 to 12 days after vaccination. The receptors derive from a man aged 50 or older who received an inactivated influenza vaccine. Both conserved end residues are part of each CDR3. Each record gives: clone size, D gene, V gene, J gene, CDR3 length, CDR3 protein, CDR3 DNA. D genes are given only for firm matches. Not all rows give a size; the values are once, few, many and, for expanded clones, a class.

>few|.|TRBV5-5|TRBJ2-1|16
CASSLGPEVSYNEQFF
TGTGCCAGCAGCTTAGGGCCAGAAGTCTCCTACAATGAGCAGTTCTTC
>.|.|TRBV28|TRBJ1-4|13
CASSSPGKEKLFF
TGTGCCAGCAGTTCCCCCGGAAAGGAAAAACTGTTTTTT
>.|TRBD2|TRBV20-1|TRBJ2-7|13
CSALLAGGQRQYF
TGCAGTGCCTTACTAGCGGGGGGTCAAAGGCAGTACTTC
>.|.|TRBV2|TRBJ2-3|12
CASRADTDTQYF
TGTGCCAGCAGGGCGGACACAGATACGCAGTATTTT
>many|TRBD1|TRBV5-1|TRBJ2-1|14
CASSLTGGLDEQFF
TGCGCCAGCAGCCTGACAGGGGGCCTCGATGAGCAGTTCTTC
>.|.|TRBV28|TRBJ1-5|13
CASRYRVRQPQHF
TGTGCCAGCAGATACAGGGTCCGTCAGCCCCAGCATTTT
>many|.|TRBV6-1|TRBJ2-3|14
CASSEGLWGDTQYF
TGTGCCAGCAGTGAAGGACTATGGGGCGATACGCAGTATTTT
>.|.|TRBV2|TRBJ2-5|14
CASILFAEQETQYF
TGTGCCAGCATACTATTTGCGGAACAAGAGACCCAGTACTTC
>few|.|TRBV29-1|TRBJ2-2|13
CSVAPAYTGELFF
TGCAGCGTGGCCCCAGCGTACACCGGGGAGCTGTTTTTT
>.|TRBD1|TRBV27|TRBJ2-1|14
CASRPDRVYNEQFF
TGTGCCAGCAGGCCTGACAGGGTCTACAATGAGCAGTTCTTC
>few|.|TRBV6-5|TRBJ2-5|13
CASSSPGSETQYF
TGTGCCAGCAGTTCCCCCGGCTCGGAGACCCAGTACTTC
>.|.|TRBV11-2|TRBJ2-5|14
CASSLYEGRETQYF
TGTGCCAGCAGCTTATACGAGGGTCGGGAGACCCAGTACTTC
>many|.|TRBV29-1|TRBJ2-1|12
CSGGVGGDEQFF
TGCAGCGGTGGGGTGGGGGGCGATGAGCAGTTCTTC
>few|.|TRBV20-1|TRBJ2-5|12
CSASTALETQYF
TGCAGTGCGTCTACAGCTCTAGAGACCCAGTACTTC
>.|.|TRBV29-1|TRBJ1-1|12
CSAAQGGTEAFF
TGCAGCGCCGCACAGGGTGGAACTGAAGCTTTCTTT
>many|TRBD2|TRBV5-1|TRBJ2-5|17
CASSLSSLREGQETQYF
TGCGCCAGCAGCTTAAGTTCCCTACGGGAGGGTCAAGAGACCCAGTACTTC
>.|.|TRBV2|TRBJ2-1|13
CASSGDRYNEQFF
TGTGCCAGCAGTGGCGACAGGTACAATGAGCAGTTCTTC
>.|.|TRBV29-1|TRBJ2-1|14
CSVRSGTLNNEQFF
TGCAGCGTCAGGAGTGGGACGTTAAACAATGAGCAGTTCTTC
>few|.|TRBV28|TRBJ1-1|15
CATSPSGLGNTEAFF
TGTGCCACCTCTCCTTCGGGGCTTGGGAACACTGAAGCTTTCTTT
>.|.|TRBV6-9|TRBJ1-5|10
CVTENQPQHF
TGTGTGACCGAGAATCAGCCCCAGCATTTT
>many|.|TRBV28|TRBJ1-2|14
CASKAPVRNYGYTF
TGTGCCAGCAAGGCCCCGGTTAGAAACTATGGCTACACCTTC
>.|TRBD2|TRBV29-1|TRBJ2-7|17
CSVDTGGGRRSSYEQYF
TGCAGCGTTGACACTGGGGGGGGGAGGCGTTCCTCCTACGAGCAGTACTTC